Below are 10 T cell receptor beta chains sequenced from a single sample in a study of blood T cell repertoires in COVID-19. The table came from immunoSEQ multiplex PCR; TCRdb's copy has only in-frame clones and leaves some out. The table lists about 260,000 clones, about 89% of them singletons. The sequenced sample consisted of peripheral blood. All receptors derive from a man in his forties who had recovered from COVID-19.

The chain uses TRBV30 and TRBJ1-5; 7 positions match TRBD1. The CDR3 is made up of 13 amino acids. CDR1 GTSNPN and CDR2 SVGIG come from the germline V gene (reference sequence). J was trimmed by 7 bases and V by 1 base; bases with no gene match: 4. The DNA of the CDR3 is TGTGCCTGGAGTGAAACAGGGGTCCAGCCCCAGCATTTT. Residues: CAWSETGVQPQHF.

The V call is TRBV5-4, the J call TRBJ2-7; a possible D gene is TRBD2 (6 bases). Germline V gene sequence: CDR1 SGHNT, CDR2 YYREEE (reference sequence). There are 15 residues in the CDR3. V was pared by 3 bases and J by 2 bases, with 15 bases between. The CDR3 bases are TGTGCCAGCAGCTGGAACCGGGGGAACCCCTACGAGCAGTACTTC. This codes for CASSWNRGNPYEQYF.

This chain uses TRBV7-2 with TRBJ1-2; D not resolved. Trimming took 5 bases from V and 5 from J, leaving 18 bases between them. The CDR3 has 15 amino acids. The germline gives CDR1 SGHTA, CDR2 FQGNSA. The CDR3 DNA reads TGTGCCAGCAGCCCTAGCGGTACGCTTATTTATGGCTACACCTTC. Translation: CASSPSGTLIYGYTF.

V gene TRBV3-1 (or the pseudogene TRBV3-2) combines with J gene TRBJ1-6; no definite D call. V lost 4 bases, J lost 9 bases, and 16 bases lay in between. Per the germline V gene, CDR1 is LGHDT and CDR2 is YNNKEL (reference sequence). CDR3 length: 15 residues. The CDR3 protein is CASSPRQSGGSPLHF. Here the CDR3 DNA reads TGTGCCAGCAGCCCTCGTCAATCCGGAGGTTCACCCCTCCACTTT.

The chain carries TRBV5-1 and TRBJ1-4; a weak D match, TRBD1 (5 bases). The CDR3 loop spans 15 amino acids. Trimming left V 5 bases short and J 6 bases short, with 17 bases between. Germline values: CDR1 SGHRS, CDR2 YFSETQ. CDR3 loop: CASSMGGRRDEKLFF. Here the CDR3 DNA reads TGCGCCAGCAGTATGGGGGGAAGGCGCGATGAAAAACTGTTTTTT.

In nucleotides, the CDR3 is TGTGCCAGCAGCCCCCAACTAGCGGGAGCGCAAGAGACCCAGTACTTC. Translation: CASSPQLAGAQETQYF. The chain links TRBV27 to TRBJ2-5; 11 positions agree with TRBD2. There are 16 residues in the CDR3. V lost 6 bases to trimming and J lost 2 bases; unmatched junction nucleotides: 8. The germline V gene encodes CDR1 MNHEY and CDR2 SMNVEV (reference sequence).

On this clone: The same CDR3 is also encoded by other DNA sequences in this sample. This chain links TRBV5-1 with TRBJ2-3; 10 bases align to TRBD2. From germline, CDR1 is SGHRS and CDR2 YFSETQ. The CDR3 is 15 amino acids. The V segment lost 0 bases and the J segment 6 bases; nucleotides outside the gene matches: 4. CDR3 coding DNA: TGCGCCAGCAGCTTGGAGGCTAGCGGGAGCGATACGCAGTATTTT. Its protein is CASSLEASGSDTQYF.

CDR3: CASSQVLRGEQYF. In DNA form, the CDR3 reads TGTGCCAGCAGCCAAGTCCTCCGAGGGGAGCAGTACTTC. V gene TRBV4-2 combines with J gene TRBJ2-7; tentative D call: TRBD2 (5 bases). The CDR3 has 13 residues. Trimming took 1 base from V and 7 from J, leaving 11 bases between them. The germline V gene encodes CDR1 LGHNA and CDR2 YNFKEQ.

The chain carries TRBV11-2 and TRBJ1-2; tentative D call: TRBD1 (6 bases). V was clipped by 5 bases and J by 0 bases, with 13 bases between them. The CDR3 runs 15 residues. CDR1 and CDR2 from the germline V gene are SGHAT and FQNNGV. The CDR3 DNA sequence: TGTGCCAGCAGCCGACAGGTCACCTCTAACTATGGCTACACCTTC. Protein sequence: CASSRQVTSNYGYTF.

Of note for this clone: Other DNA sequences within the sample encode an identical CDR3. CDR3 region: CASSLDRAGGSYEQYF. CDR3 nucleotide sequence: TGTGCCAGCAGCTTAGATCGGGCGGGAGGGTCCTACGAGCAGTACTTC. V and J are TRBV11-2 and TRBJ2-7; TRBD2 agrees at 9 bases. CDR1 is SGHAT, CDR2 FQNNGV, per germline. The CDR3 loop spans 16 amino acids. V dropped 0 bases and J dropped 1; count of bases not matched to a gene: 4.